A selection of T cell receptor beta chains follows, all from one sample in a study of T cell changes during pregnancy in multiple sclerosis. Libraries were prepared by immunoSEQ multiplex PCR; TCRdb keeps only in-frame clonotypes and omits some of them. The table lists about 40,000 clones, about nine tenths of them singletons. Source: CD4+ T cells from peripheral blood mononuclear cells, taken in the second trimester of pregnancy. The source of these receptors is a female donor in good health, enrolled as a control in a pregnancy study. CDR3s include the opening cysteine and the closing phenylalanine or tryptophan. D genes are given only for firm matches. Where a row states a size, it is once, few, many or the class of an expanded clone; other rows omit it.

- TRBJ1-5 TRBV6-6 few CASSMTQSLNQPQHF TGTGCCAGCAGTATGACACAATCATTGAATCAGCCCCAGCATTTT
- TRBJ2-3 TRBV6-5 - CASIGEVRDTQYF TGTGCCAGCATTGGTGAGGTACGGGATACGCAGTATTTT
TRBD2 TRBJ2-7 TRBV27 once CASSSLGGSSYEQYF TGTGCCAGCAGTTCCCTCGGCGGGAGCTCCTACGAGCAGTACTTC
- TRBJ2-1 TRBV7-9 - CASSFGEQFF TGTGCCAGCAGCTTTGGCGAGCAGTTCTTC
TRBD1 TRBJ2-2 TRBV6-5 - CASSPFTGGYGELFF TGTGCCAGCAGTCCCTTCACAGGGGGCTACGGGGAGCTGTTTTTT
TRBD2 TRBJ2-1 TRBV28 - CASTITSGRWNEQFF TGTGCCAGCACAATTACTAGCGGGAGGTGGAATGAGCAGTTCTTC
- TRBJ2-2 TRBV4-3 - CASSLGHHELFF TGCGCCAGCAGCCTGGGACATCATGAGCTGTTTTTT
TRBD2 TRBJ2-1 TRBV28 - CASRPGLAGAYRQFF TGTGCCAGCAGACCCGGACTAGCGGGGGCCTACAGGCAGTTCTTC
- TRBJ1-2 TRBV5-4 - CASSVPQGGYGYTF TGTGCCAGCAGCGTGCCACAGGGCGGCTATGGCTACACCTTC
TRBD1 TRBJ1-2 TRBV28 - CASRELGTAANYGYTF TGTGCCAGCAGAGAACTCGGGACAGCGGCTAACTATGGCTACACCTTC
- TRBJ2-7 TRBV27 - CASSPGAGRSSYEQYF TGTGCCAGCAGTCCAGGGGCGGGCCGGAGCTCCTACGAGCAGTACTTC
TRBD2 TRBJ2-7 TRBV6-5 - CASSYGTGGSYEQYF TGTGCCAGCAGTTACGGGACTGGCGGGAGCTACGAGCAGTACTTC
- TRBJ1-2 TRBV6-6 - CASRYRAGNNYGYTF TGTGCCAGCAGGTACAGGGCGGGGAATAACTATGGCTACACCTTC
TRBD2 TRBJ2-2 TRBV19 - CASLPRSGTGELFF TGTGCCAGTCTCCCCCGTAGCGGGACCGGGGAGCTGTTTTTT
- TRBJ1-5 TRBV15 - CATSRDGVPGQPQHF TGTGCCACCAGCAGAGACGGGGTTCCGGGTCAGCCCCAGCATTTT